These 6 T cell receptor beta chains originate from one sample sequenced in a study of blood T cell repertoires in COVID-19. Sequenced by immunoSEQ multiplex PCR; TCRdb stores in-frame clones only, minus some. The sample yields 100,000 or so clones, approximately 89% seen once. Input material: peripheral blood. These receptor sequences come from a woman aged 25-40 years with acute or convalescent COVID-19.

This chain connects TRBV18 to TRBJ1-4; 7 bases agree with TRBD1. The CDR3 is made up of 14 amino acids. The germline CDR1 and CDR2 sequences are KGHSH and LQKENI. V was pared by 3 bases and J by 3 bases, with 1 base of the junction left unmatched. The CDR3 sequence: CASSPDRSNEKLFF. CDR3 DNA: TGTGCCAGCTCACCGGACAGGTCTAATGAAAAACTGTTTTTT.

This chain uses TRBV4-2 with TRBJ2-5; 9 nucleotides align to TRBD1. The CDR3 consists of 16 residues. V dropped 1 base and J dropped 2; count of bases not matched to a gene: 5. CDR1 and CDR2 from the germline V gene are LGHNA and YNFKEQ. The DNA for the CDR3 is TGTGCCAGCAGCCAAGGGACAGGGGTACGTCAAGAGACCCAGTACTTC. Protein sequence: CASSQGTGVRQETQYF.

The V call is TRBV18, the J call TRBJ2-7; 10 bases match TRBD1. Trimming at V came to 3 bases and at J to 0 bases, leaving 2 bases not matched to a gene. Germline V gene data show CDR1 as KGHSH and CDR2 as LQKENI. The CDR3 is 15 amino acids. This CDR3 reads CASSPGQGSSYEQYF. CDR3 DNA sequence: TGTGCCAGCTCACCGGGACAGGGGAGCTCCTACGAGCAGTACTTC.

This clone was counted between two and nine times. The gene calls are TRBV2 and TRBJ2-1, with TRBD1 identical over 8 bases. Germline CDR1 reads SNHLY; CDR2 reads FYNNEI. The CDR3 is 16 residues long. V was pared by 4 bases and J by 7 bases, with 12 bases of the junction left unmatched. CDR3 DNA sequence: TGTGCCAGCAGTGGTGCGCTAGGACAGGGACGGAATGAGCAGTTCTTC. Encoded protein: CASSGALGQGRNEQFF.

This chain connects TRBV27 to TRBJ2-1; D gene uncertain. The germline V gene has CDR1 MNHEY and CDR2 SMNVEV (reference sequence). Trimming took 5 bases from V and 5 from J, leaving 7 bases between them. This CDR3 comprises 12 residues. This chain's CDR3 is CASSPDNNEQFF. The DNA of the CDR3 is TGTGCCAGCAGTCCAGACAACAATGAGCAGTTCTTC.

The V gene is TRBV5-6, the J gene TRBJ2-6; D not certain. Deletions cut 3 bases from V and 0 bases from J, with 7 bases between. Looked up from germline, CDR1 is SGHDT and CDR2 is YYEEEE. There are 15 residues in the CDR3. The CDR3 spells CASSYILSGANVLTF. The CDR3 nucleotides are TGTGCCAGCAGCTATATTCTCTCTGGGGCCAACGTCCTGACTTTC.